Presented here are 24 T cell receptor beta chains from one specimen sequenced in a study of blood T cell repertoires in COVID-19. Data came from immunoSEQ multiplex PCR; TCRdb stores just in-frame clones and leaves some out. The table lists 150,000 to 200,000 clones, about 88% of them singletons. Sequencing was performed on peripheral blood. These receptors all stem from a man aged 55-75 years with acute or convalescent COVID-19.

The J gene is TRBJ1-3, the V gene TRBV5-4; 8 nucleotides agree with TRBD1. The V gene's germline CDR1 is SGHNT and CDR2 YYREEE (reference sequence). The V gene end was trimmed by 2 bases and the J gene end by 8 bases; junction bases not matched to a gene: 9. This CDR3 spans 15 amino acids. The DNA of the CDR3 is TGTGCCAGCAGCTTTCAGCAGGGGGCAAGGGACACCATATATTTT. Protein: CASSFQQGARDTIYF.

This rearrangement joins TRBV18 to TRBJ2-3; D is possibly TRBD1 (5 bases). Trimming removed 2 bases from V and 7 bases from J, with 16 bases in between. Looked up from germline, CDR1 is KGHSH and CDR2 is LQKENI. CDR3 length: 15 amino acids. CDR3 sequence (DNA): TGTGCCAGCTCACCAGACAGTTCTTTTCCATATACGCAGTATTTT. As protein: CASSPDSSFPYTQYF.

This chain joins TRBV29-1 and TRBJ1-2, with 7 bases identical to TRBD1. The junction had 9 bases not matched to a gene; V was cut back by 4 bases and J by 4 bases. CDR1 and CDR2 from the germline V gene are SQVTM and ANQGSEA. This CDR3 has 14 amino acids. The CDR3: CSVAGQRDRYGYTF. CDR3 nucleotide sequence: TGCAGCGTTGCGGGACAGCGAGACCGCTATGGCTACACCTTC.

The chain has TRBV23-1 and TRBJ2-4, with D maybe TRBD1 (5 bases). TRBV23-1 is reported as an ORF; its role is uncertain. The CDR3 is made up of 13 amino acids. The ends were cut back, 0 bases at V and 8 bases at J, with 8 bases in the middle. For the CDR3, the DNA is TGCGCCAGCAGTCAATCGGTGGGGCACATTCAGTACTTC. The encoded protein is CASSQSVGHIQYF.

This clone has a single count. The chain uses TRBV10-3 and TRBJ1-2, with a tentative D call TRBD1 (5 bases). This CDR3 region has 15 residues. Germline lookup yields CDR1 ENHRY and CDR2 SYGVKD. Trimming pared 3 bases from V and 8 bases from J, leaving 19 bases between. The CDR3 loop is CAISDRQYSGGGYTF. In DNA form, the CDR3 reads TGTGCCATCAGTGACAGACAGTACTCCGGAGGGGGCTACACCTTC.

This chain links TRBV27 with TRBJ2-3; D is possibly TRBD1 (5 bases). V was shortened by 4 bases and J by 4 bases, with 18 bases between the two germline ends. Germline CDR1 and CDR2: MNHEY and SMNVEV (reference sequence). CDR3 length equals 16 residues. The DNA for the CDR3 is TGTGCCAGCAGTTCCTCCCGCGGCAGGGTGGCAGATACGCAGTATTTT. It specifies CASSSSRGRVADTQYF.

The V call is TRBV5-5, the J call TRBJ1-5, with 7 bases lining up with TRBD1. J lost 5 bases, V lost 4 bases, and 9 bases had no gene match. Germline V gene sequence: CDR1 SGHKS, CDR2 YYEKEE (reference sequence). The CDR3 is made up of 15 amino acids. CDR3 nucleotide sequence: TGTGCCAGCAGCAGGCGGGACAGCGATCATCAGCCCCAGCATTTT. Protein sequence: CASSRRDSDHQPQHF. Combining the CDR3 with reference TRBV5-5 and TRBJ1-5 gives the whole variable domain DAGVTQSPTHLIKTRGQQVTLRCSPISGHKSVSWYQQVLGQGPQFIFQYYEKEERGRGNFPDRFSARQFPNYSSELNVNALLLGDSALYLCASSRRDSDHQPQHFGDGTRLSIL.

The J gene is TRBJ2-5, the V gene TRBV2, with 7 bases aligning to TRBD1. The trim removed 6 bases at V and 5 bases at J, leaving 6 bases unmatched. Germline CDR1 is SNHLY and CDR2 is FYNNEI. The CDR3 is 13 amino acids. The CDR3 nucleotides are TGTGCCAGCAGCGTTGACAGGGCTGAGACCCAGTACTTC. Its protein is CASSVDRAETQYF.

The chain combines TRBV24-1 with TRBJ2-2, with a possible D match to TRBD2 (5 bases). V lost 4 bases to trimming and J lost 1 base, with 6 bases between them. CDR3 length: 14 residues. Germline V gene data show CDR1 as KGHDR and CDR2 as SFDVKD. CDR3: CATSDGVNTGELFF. Here the CDR3 DNA reads TGTGCCACCAGTGACGGGGTGAACACCGGGGAGCTGTTTTTT.

The rearrangement uses TRBV18 and TRBJ2-7; perhaps TRBD1 as D (6 bases). The CDR3 loop spans 14 amino acids. V lost 2 bases to trimming and J lost 2 bases, with 10 bases between them. Per germline, CDR1 KGHSH and CDR2 LQKENI. Here the CDR3 DNA reads TGTGCCAGCTCACCAGGGACATCGACCTACGAGCAGTACGTC. It codes for CASSPGTSTYEQYV.

V is TRBV7-3 and J is TRBJ1-2; 10 nucleotides match TRBD1. The CDR3 contains 16 residues. Trimming at V came to 5 bases and at J to 7 bases, leaving 13 bases not matched to a gene. Per germline, CDR1 SGHTA and CDR2 FQGTGA. This CDR3 reads CASSAGTGARGSGYTF. The DNA for the CDR3 is TGTGCCAGCAGCGCCGGGACAGGGGCCAGAGGGTCTGGCTACACCTTC.

CDR3 amino acids: CASSLQQGSSPLHF. DNA for the CDR3: TGTGCCAGCAGTTTGCAGCAGGGAAGTTCACCCCTCCACTTT. The V gene is TRBV27, the J gene TRBJ1-6, with a tentative D call TRBD1 (5 bases). V shed 3 bases and J shed 9 bases, with 12 bases lying between them. There are 14 residues in the CDR3. Germline values: CDR1 MNHEY, CDR2 SMNVEV (reference sequence).

This chain connects TRBV11-3 to TRBJ2-7; the D is unclear. Germline V CDR1 and CDR2: SGHNT, YENEEA. V lost 2 bases to trimming and J lost 1 base, with 12 bases between them. The CDR3 totals 15 residues. CDR3 DNA sequence: TGTGCCAGCAGCTTACTGGCAGTGGTTTCCTACGAGCAGTACTTC. Its protein product is CASSLLAVVSYEQYF.

The V call is TRBV10-3, the J call TRBJ1-1; D may be TRBD1 (6 bases). The ends were cut back, 4 bases at V and 5 bases at J, with 14 bases in the middle. Per germline, CDR1 ENHRY and CDR2 SYGVKD. The CDR3 length is 14 residues. The CDR3 here is CAISGQQGTTEAFF. As DNA, the CDR3 is TGTGCCATCAGTGGCCAACAGGGTACGACTGAAGCTTTCTTT.

This chain joins TRBV7-2 and TRBJ1-4; D ambiguous. Trimming took 2 bases from V and 8 from J, leaving 9 bases between them. Germline-derived CDR1 and CDR2 are SGHTA and FQGNSA. CDR3 size: 13 residues. The CDR3 region has the DNA TGTGCCAGCAGCTTAAGCCATGTGGAAAAACTGTTTTTT. It encodes CASSLSHVEKLFF.

The chain is built from TRBV18 and TRBJ1-5, with 9 nucleotides matching TRBD1. Germline V gives CDR1 KGHSH, CDR2 LQKENI. V shed 8 bases and J 1 base; nucleotides not matched to a gene: 12. This CDR3 region has 17 residues. The CDR3 here is CASRTAGTGLSNQPQHF. In nucleotides, the CDR3 is TGTGCCAGCAGAACCGCCGGGACAGGGTTAAGCAATCAGCCCCAGCATTTT.

The chain carries TRBV7-8 and TRBJ1-4; D is ambiguous. The CDR3 is 13 amino acids. The V and J ends lost 5 bases and 7 bases respectively, with 11 bases between them. Germline V gene lookup returns CDR1 SGHVS and CDR2 FQNEAQ. The DNA for the CDR3 is TGTGCCAGCAGCCCTCGGGTCGCTGAAAAACTGTTTTTT. Its translation is CASSPRVAEKLFF.

The count of this clone is one. The chain is built from TRBV3-1 (or the pseudogene TRBV3-2) and TRBJ2-2; 14 nucleotides match TRBD2. V lost 3 bases and J lost 0; bases outside the gene matches: 3. The CDR3 spans 18 residues. Per germline, CDR1 LGHDT and CDR2 YNNKEL (reference sequence). CDR3: CASSQRTSGRPNTGELFF. The CDR3 DNA reads as TGTGCCAGCAGCCAGCGGACTAGCGGGAGGCCGAACACCGGGGAGCTGTTTTTT.

V is TRBV2 and J is TRBJ2-1; 9 bases match TRBD2. This CDR3 is 16 amino acids long. Germline CDR1 is SNHLY and CDR2 is FYNNEI. The ends lost 0 bases at V and 5 bases at J; junction bases unmatched: 5. In DNA, the CDR3 is TGTGCCAGCAGTGAAGCGCGTAGCGGGGGAAACAATGAGCAGTTCTTC. It is translated as CASSEARSGGNNEQFF.

V gene TRBV9 combines with J gene TRBJ1-6; tentative D call: TRBD1 (5 bases). Germline CDR1 SGDLS, CDR2 YYNGEE. This CDR3 has 15 amino acids. Trimming removed 4 bases from V and 7 bases from J, with 15 bases in between. CDR3 loop: CASSPQVRENSPLHF. The DNA of the CDR3 is TGTGCCAGCAGCCCACAGGTAAGAGAAAATTCACCCCTCCACTTT.

The rearrangement links TRBV11-3 to TRBJ2-7, with TRBD1 identical over 7 bases. Germline V lookup: CDR1 SGHNT, CDR2 YENEEA. The CDR3 has 15 amino acids. Unmatched junction bases numbered 7, after V lost 3 bases and J lost 2 bases. This CDR3 is CASSLGQTFAYEQYF. The CDR3 DNA follows: TGTGCCAGCAGCTTGGGACAGACATTTGCCTACGAGCAGTACTTC.

The chain combines TRBV19 with TRBJ1-2, with 12 bases fitting TRBD1. The trim removed 5 bases at V and 9 bases at J, leaving 7 bases unmatched. Germline CDR1 reads LNHDA; CDR2 reads SQIVND (reference sequence). The CDR3 has 14 amino acids. This CDR3 is CASSQGQGAKRYTF. The CDR3 DNA reads as TGTGCCAGTAGTCAGGGACAGGGGGCGAAACGCTACACCTTC. Using reference TRBV19 and TRBJ1-2 for the parts outside the CDR3, the full variable domain is DGGITQSPKYLFRKEGQNVTLSCEQNLNHDAMYWYRQDPGQGLRLIYYSQIVNDFQKGDIAEGYSVSREKKESFPLTVTSAQKNPTAFYLCASSQGQGAKRYTFGSGTRLTVV.

V gene TRBV4-3 combines with J gene TRBJ1-2; 7 nucleotides align to TRBD1. Germline CDR1 is LGHNA and CDR2 is YSLEER. The junction had 10 bases not matched to a gene; V was cut back by 3 bases and J by 3 bases. The CDR3 length is 16 residues. The CDR3 loop is CASSHPGQASYYGYTF. In DNA, the CDR3 is TGCGCCAGCAGCCACCCCGGACAGGCGAGCTACTATGGCTACACCTTC.

The chain combines TRBV5-6 with TRBJ1-4; 8 bases map to TRBD1. Germline CDR1 reads SGHDT; CDR2 reads YYEEEE. Losses at the gene ends were 4 bases for V and 4 bases for J; bases not matched to a gene: 6. The CDR3 extends over 15 amino acids. The CDR3 loop reads CASSPGGAGNEKLFF. The CDR3 bases are TGTGCCAGCAGCCCAGGGGGCGCCGGTAATGAAAAACTGTTTTTT.